This paragraph reports one T cell receptor (beta chain). Its antigen remains unknown. The CDR3 has 18 residues. V was shortened by 0 bases and J by 1 base, with 16 bases between the two germline ends. Germline lookup yields CDR1 SGHRS and CDR2 YFSETQ. Unique molecular identifiers were incorporated during preparation of the TCRbeta library. TCRdb reanalysed the PCR reads using MiXCR and keeps one entry per CDR3 protein. The repertoire holds some 460,000 distinct CDR3 sequences, 15% to 20% seen once, with around 30% in the top ten. The data were taken from a study of T-cell reconstitution after alpha-beta-depleted transplantation in children. Study-wide points: Surviving recipient T cells and thymic progenitors accounted for the high day-60 TCRbeta diversity observed in some patients. At around two months after transplant, the alpha-beta T cells were reportedly derived from several hundred expanded clones that came from non-depleted graft cells. T-cell counts and diversity were attributed mostly to newly produced T cells one year after transplant.

The receptor comes from a boy younger than two who had a stem cell transplant for Wiskott-Aldrich syndrome, so the T cells may come from the graft donor. Sequencing was performed on PBMCs, mostly from graft donor cells, taken 360 days after TCRalphabeta/CD19-depleted stem cell transplant. J is TRBJ2-2 and V is TRBV5-1; TRBD2 is a possible D gene (5 bases). The CDR3 DNA reads TGCGCCAGCAGCTTGGCCTGGTGGGCGGGTTTGAACACCGGGGAGCTGTTTTTT. This sequence encodes CASSLAWWAGLNTGELFF.